Many counts were recorded for the clone carrying this TCR beta chain. No antigen is known for it. TCR beta CDR3 sequences were amplified from RNA transcripts. The HTBI primer set drove a first-round RT-PCR of the TCR CDR3. TCRdb re-analysed the multiplex PCR reads in MiXCR, keeping a single row per CDR3 protein. The sample lists approximately 380,000 distinct CDR3 sequences; over 13% were seen once. For ophthalmopathy patients, the Clinical Activity Score was at least 3 and the NOSPECS grade at least 4; duration was under 3 months. The data are from a study of T cells in Graves' hyperthyroidism and ophthalmopathy. Study findings and constraints: The authors' 13 V-J model separated ophthalmopathy from stable hyperthyroidism.

The CDR3 extends over 16 amino acids. The V segment lost 6 bases and the J segment 7 bases; nucleotides outside the gene matches: 7. Germline-derived CDR1 and CDR2 are MNHNS and SASEGT. Material for sequencing was blood. J is TRBJ2-1 and V is TRBV6-1, with 15 bases lining up with TRBD2. This receptor was obtained from a man aged 50 to 60 with Graves' ophthalmopathy. The CDR3 DNA reads TGTGCCAGCAGCCGGACTAGCGGGAGGGCCGGGAATGAGCAGTTCTTC. Protein: CASSRTSGRAGNEQFF.